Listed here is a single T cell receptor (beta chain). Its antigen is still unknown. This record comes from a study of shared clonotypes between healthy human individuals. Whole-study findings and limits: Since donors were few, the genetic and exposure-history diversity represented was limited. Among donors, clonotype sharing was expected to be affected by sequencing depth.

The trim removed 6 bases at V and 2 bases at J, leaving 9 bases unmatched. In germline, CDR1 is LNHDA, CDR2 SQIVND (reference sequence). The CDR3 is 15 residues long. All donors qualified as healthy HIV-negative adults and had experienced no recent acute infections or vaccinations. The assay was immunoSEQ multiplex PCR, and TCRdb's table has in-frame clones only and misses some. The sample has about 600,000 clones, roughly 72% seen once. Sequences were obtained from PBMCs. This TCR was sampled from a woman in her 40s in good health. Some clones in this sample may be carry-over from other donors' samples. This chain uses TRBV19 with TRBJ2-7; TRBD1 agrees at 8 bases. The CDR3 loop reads CASRTTGTGTYEQYF. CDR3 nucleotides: TGTGCCAGTAGAACAACCGGGACAGGCACCTACGAGCAGTACTTC. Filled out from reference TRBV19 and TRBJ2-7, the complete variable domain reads DGGITQSPKYLFRKEGQNVTLSCEQNLNHDAMYWYRQDPGQGLRLIYYSQIVNDFQKGDIAEGYSVSREKKESFPLTVTSAQKNPTAFYLCASRTTGTGTYEQYFGPGTRLTVT.